This T cell receptor (beta chain) was retrieved from a study of shared clonotypes between healthy human individuals. The CDR3 spans 16 residues. The V end was cut by 3 bases, the J end by 4 bases, with 15 bases between. The V gene's germline CDR1 is ENHRY and CDR2 SYGVKD. CD8 memory was a combination that joined CD45RO+ cells with CCR7-negative CD45RA+ TemRA cells. TCRdb's table, derived via immunoSEQ multiplex PCR, lists solely in-frame clones and lacks some. This table has about 96,000 clones, approximately 70% appearing once. The chain couples TRBV10-3 to TRBJ2-2; no clear D. The sequencing sample was made of memory CD8+ T cells sorted from blood. Indicated subset: CD45RO+ cells pooled with CCR7-negative TemRA cells. The TCR originated in a man aged 30-40 years in good health. DNA for the CDR3: TGTGCCATCAGTGAAGGTCCGGGCTACACCACCGGGGAGCTGTTTTTT. This codes for CAISEGPGYTTGELFF.